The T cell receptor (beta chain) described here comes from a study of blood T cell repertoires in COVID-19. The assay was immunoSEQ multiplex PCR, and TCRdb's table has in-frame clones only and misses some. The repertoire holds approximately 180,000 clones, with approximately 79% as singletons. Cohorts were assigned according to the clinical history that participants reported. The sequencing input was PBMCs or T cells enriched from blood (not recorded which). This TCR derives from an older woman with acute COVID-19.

CDR3: CASSTDSRALGGKQYF. As DNA, the CDR3 is TGTGCCAGCAGCACGGACAGCCGGGCCCTAGGGGGAAAGCAGTACTTC. The chain joins TRBV7-2 to TRBJ2-7; D perhaps matches TRBD1 (6 bases). CDR1 SGHTA and CDR2 FQGNSA come from the germline V gene. The CDR3 loop spans 16 amino acids. V lost 5 bases and J 8 bases, leaving 25 bases between the germline ends.